A selection of T cell receptor beta chains follows, all from one sample in a study of control samples from healthy donors and cancer patients. The protocol was immunoSEQ multiplex PCR, while the TCRdb copy is restricted to in-frame clones and leaves out a portion. The sample shows approximately 150,000 clones, just over 85% of them seen only once. Sequencing used blood. The receptors stem from a man aged 18 to 30 in good health. CDR3s include the opening cysteine and the closing phenylalanine or tryptophan. D genes are given only for firm matches. Expanded clones are given a class, and other clones once, few, many or no size at all.

v_call: TRBV28; clone_size: .; d_call: .; j_call: TRBJ1-4; cdr3_nt: TGTGCCAGCAGATCATTTCGACGGGAAGCTGAAAAACTGTTTTTT; cdr3_aa: CASRSFRREAEKLFF
v_call: TRBV29-1; clone_size: .; d_call: TRBD1; j_call: TRBJ1-5; cdr3_nt: TGCAGCGCAGGGGGAGGCAATCAGCCCCAGCATTTT; cdr3_aa: CSAGGGNQPQHF
v_call: TRBV15; clone_size: .; d_call: .; j_call: TRBJ1-2; cdr3_nt: TGTGCCACCAGCAGAGATCAATTCAGGGTCAGGGCATCCTATGGCTACACCTTC; cdr3_aa: CATSRDQFRVRASYGYTF
v_call: TRBV13; clone_size: few; d_call: .; j_call: TRBJ2-7; cdr3_nt: TGTGCCAGCAGCTTAGGCGGAGGGGTCGAGCAGTACTTC; cdr3_aa: CASSLGGGVEQYF
v_call: TRBV6-2/TRBV6-3; clone_size: .; d_call: .; j_call: TRBJ2-7; cdr3_nt: TGTGCCAGCAGTTACCTGCGGGCCGGGGAGCAGTACTTC; cdr3_aa: CASSYLRAGEQYF
v_call: TRBV4-1; clone_size: .; d_call: .; j_call: TRBJ1-2; cdr3_nt: TGCGCCAGCACCTTTCCCGGGGCTCCTGCTGGTGGCTACACCTTC; cdr3_aa: CASTFPGAPAGGYTF
v_call: TRBV10-3; clone_size: .; d_call: TRBD1; j_call: TRBJ2-7; cdr3_nt: TGTGCCATCAGTGGGACAGGACCGTCTTACGAGCAGTACTTC; cdr3_aa: CAISGTGPSYEQYF
v_call: TRBV19; clone_size: .; d_call: .; j_call: TRBJ1-3; cdr3_nt: TGTGCCAGTAGTGGAGGACTACTCTCTGGAAACACCATATATTTT; cdr3_aa: CASSGGLLSGNTIYF
v_call: TRBV18; clone_size: .; d_call: .; j_call: TRBJ2-5; cdr3_nt: TGTGCCAGCAGCGACAGCCTGCAAGAGACCCAGTACTTC; cdr3_aa: CASSDSLQETQYF
v_call: TRBV5-8; clone_size: .; d_call: TRBD1; j_call: TRBJ1-1; cdr3_nt: TGTGCCAGCAGCTTGGGGGACAGGGGAACGGCTTTCTTT; cdr3_aa: CASSLGDRGTAFF
v_call: TRBV6-2/TRBV6-3; clone_size: .; d_call: .; j_call: TRBJ2-5; cdr3_nt: TGTGCCAGCAGTTTCGACTTGTCCCCGGGGAGGACCCAGTACTTC; cdr3_aa: CASSFDLSPGRTQYF
v_call: TRBV28; clone_size: .; d_call: TRBD2; j_call: TRBJ2-7; cdr3_nt: TGTGCCAGCAGAACCCCTAGCGGGGACTCCTACGAGCAGTACTTC; cdr3_aa: CASRTPSGDSYEQYF
v_call: TRBV24-1; clone_size: .; d_call: TRBD1; j_call: TRBJ2-7; cdr3_nt: TGTGCCACCAGTGATCCCGGACAGGGGACGGACGAGCAGTACTTC; cdr3_aa: CATSDPGQGTDEQYF
v_call: TRBV27; clone_size: .; d_call: TRBD2; j_call: TRBJ2-7; cdr3_nt: TGTGCCAGCAGTTTGACTAGCGGGGGCTACGAGCAGTACTTC; cdr3_aa: CASSLTSGGYEQYF
v_call: TRBV30; clone_size: .; d_call: TRBD1; j_call: TRBJ2-7; cdr3_nt: TGTGCCTGGAGTTTGGACAGGGGGTACGAGCAGTACTTC; cdr3_aa: CAWSLDRGYEQYF
v_call: TRBV2; clone_size: .; d_call: .; j_call: TRBJ2-7; cdr3_nt: TGTGCCAGCAGTGAAGGGACGGACCCGACCTACGAGCAGTACTTC; cdr3_aa: CASSEGTDPTYEQYF
v_call: TRBV4-2; clone_size: .; d_call: TRBD2; j_call: TRBJ2-1; cdr3_nt: TGTGCCAGCAGCCAAGATAATAGCGGGGGCCAATACAATGAGCAGTTCTTC; cdr3_aa: CASSQDNSGGQYNEQFF
v_call: TRBV15; clone_size: .; d_call: TRBD1; j_call: TRBJ2-6; cdr3_nt: TGTGCCACCAGCAGAGGGACAGGATCTGGGGCCAACGTCCTGACTTTC; cdr3_aa: CATSRGTGSGANVLTF
v_call: TRBV4-2; clone_size: few; d_call: TRBD1; j_call: TRBJ2-7; cdr3_nt: TGTGCCAGCAGCCACCGGGACAGGGGAGGATACGAGCAGTACTTC; cdr3_aa: CASSHRDRGGYEQYF
v_call: TRBV7-2; clone_size: .; d_call: .; j_call: TRBJ2-7; cdr3_nt: TGTGCCAGCAGCATCTCCTACGAGCAGTACTTC; cdr3_aa: CASSISYEQYF
v_call: TRBV7-9; clone_size: .; d_call: .; j_call: TRBJ2-3; cdr3_nt: TGTGCCAGCAGCTCCTCCTCCCCGCGGAATACGCAGTATTTT; cdr3_aa: CASSSSSPRNTQYF
v_call: TRBV7-2; clone_size: once; d_call: .; j_call: TRBJ1-2; cdr3_nt: TGTGCCAGCAGCTCACCGACAGCTAACTATGGCTACACCTTC; cdr3_aa: CASSSPTANYGYTF
v_call: TRBV19; clone_size: .; d_call: .; j_call: TRBJ1-1; cdr3_nt: TGTGCCAGTAGTCCCCAGGGGATTTTTTCGTGGACTGAAGCTTTCTTT; cdr3_aa: CASSPQGIFSWTEAFF
v_call: TRBV9; clone_size: once; d_call: TRBD1; j_call: TRBJ1-5; cdr3_nt: TGTGCCAGCTTCCGGGACAGGGGGCCTAGCAATCAGCCCCAGCATTTT; cdr3_aa: CASFRDRGPSNQPQHF
v_call: TRBV12-3/TRBV12-4; clone_size: .; d_call: TRBD2; j_call: TRBJ2-3; cdr3_nt: TGTGCCAGCCTAGCGGCGTATACGCAGTATTTT; cdr3_aa: CASLAAYTQYF
v_call: TRBV18; clone_size: .; d_call: .; j_call: TRBJ1-2; cdr3_nt: TGTGCCAGCTCCCTCACGAGGGGGGGCCTAAGCTATGGCTACACCTTC; cdr3_aa: CASSLTRGGLSYGYTF
v_call: TRBV28; clone_size: .; d_call: TRBD1; j_call: TRBJ1-1; cdr3_nt: TGTGCCAGCACCATCGGCGGGACAGTAGGTATGAACACTGAAGCTTTCTTT; cdr3_aa: CASTIGGTVGMNTEAFF
v_call: TRBV5-8; clone_size: .; d_call: .; j_call: TRBJ1-3; cdr3_nt: TGTGCCAGCAGCTCCCCCTGGGGGGTGAACACCATATATTTT; cdr3_aa: CASSSPWGVNTIYF
v_call: TRBV7-2; clone_size: .; d_call: TRBD1; j_call: TRBJ1-4; cdr3_nt: TGTGCCAGCAGCTTAGGCCGGACAGGGGGCGGTGAAAAACTGTTTTTT; cdr3_aa: CASSLGRTGGGEKLFF
v_call: TRBV7-7; clone_size: .; d_call: TRBD2; j_call: TRBJ2-2; cdr3_nt: TGTGCTAGCAGCTTCGGACTAGCGGCAAACACCGGGGAGCTGTTTTTT; cdr3_aa: CASSFGLAANTGELFF
v_call: TRBV5-1; clone_size: .; d_call: .; j_call: TRBJ1-4; cdr3_nt: TGCGCCAGCAGGCGGAATACAGGAGGAGGGGAAAAACTGTTTTTT; cdr3_aa: CASRRNTGGGEKLFF
v_call: TRBV28; clone_size: .; d_call: .; j_call: TRBJ2-7; cdr3_nt: TGTGCCAGCAGTTTAGAGGGGTCCTCCTACGAGCAGTACTTC; cdr3_aa: CASSLEGSSYEQYF
v_call: TRBV5-1; clone_size: .; d_call: .; j_call: TRBJ1-1; cdr3_nt: TGCGCCAGCAGCGCCAGAACGGGGAACACTGAAGCTTTCTTT; cdr3_aa: CASSARTGNTEAFF
v_call: TRBV2; clone_size: few; d_call: .; j_call: TRBJ2-5; cdr3_nt: TGTGCCAGCAGCCACAGCAAGGGAGGAGAGACCCAGTACTTC; cdr3_aa: CASSHSKGGETQYF
v_call: TRBV11-2; clone_size: .; d_call: TRBD1; j_call: TRBJ1-3; cdr3_nt: TGTGCCAGCAGCCCCCAAGGGCAGGGGGCCGGAAACACCATATATTTT; cdr3_aa: CASSPQGQGAGNTIYF
v_call: TRBV5-1; clone_size: .; d_call: .; j_call: TRBJ1-6; cdr3_nt: TGCGCCAGCAGCTTGGAGGGGTTACACCTCTCCTATAATTCACCCCTCCACTTT; cdr3_aa: CASSLEGLHLSYNSPLHF
v_call: TRBV29-1; clone_size: few; d_call: .; j_call: TRBJ1-1; cdr3_nt: TGCAGCGTTGGAGGGGGGAACACTGAAGCTTTCTTT; cdr3_aa: CSVGGGNTEAFF
v_call: TRBV5-4; clone_size: .; d_call: TRBD1; j_call: TRBJ2-7; cdr3_nt: TGTGCCAGCAGCTCGGGACAGGGTATTTTCGGCGACGAGCAGTACTTC; cdr3_aa: CASSSGQGIFGDEQYF
v_call: TRBV15; clone_size: .; d_call: .; j_call: TRBJ2-5; cdr3_nt: TGTGCCACCTCTCTAAATTCGGGCCAAGAGACCCAGTACTTC; cdr3_aa: CATSLNSGQETQYF
v_call: TRBV2; clone_size: .; d_call: .; j_call: TRBJ1-3; cdr3_nt: TGTGCCAGCAGGGTCTTTGGAAACACCATATATTTT; cdr3_aa: CASRVFGNTIYF
v_call: TRBV6-1; clone_size: .; d_call: .; j_call: TRBJ1-3; cdr3_nt: TGTGCCAGCAGTGAAGAAGACATCTCTGGAAACACCATATATTTT; cdr3_aa: CASSEEDISGNTIYF
v_call: TRBV25-1; clone_size: .; d_call: .; j_call: TRBJ1-5; cdr3_nt: TGTGCCAGCAGTGAAGGCAGGGAAGGCCAGCCCCAGCATTTT; cdr3_aa: CASSEGREGQPQHF
v_call: TRBV9; clone_size: few; d_call: .; j_call: TRBJ2-1; cdr3_nt: TGTGCCAGCAACCCAGGGACGACAGGAAACAATGAGCAGTTCTTC; cdr3_aa: CASNPGTTGNNEQFF
v_call: TRBV5-4; clone_size: .; d_call: TRBD1; j_call: TRBJ2-2; cdr3_nt: TGTGCCAGCAGCCGAGCCTTGGACAGGGGGCGTACCGGGGAGCTGTTTTTT; cdr3_aa: CASSRALDRGRTGELFF
v_call: TRBV30; clone_size: .; d_call: TRBD2; j_call: TRBJ2-7; cdr3_nt: TGTGCCTGGAGTGCCGCAGCGGGGGGGCCGGGAGAGCAGTACTTC; cdr3_aa: CAWSAAAGGPGEQYF
v_call: TRBV7-2; clone_size: .; d_call: .; j_call: TRBJ1-3; cdr3_nt: TGTGCCAGCAGCTTAGCCCTATTAAGCTCTGGAAACACCATATATTTT; cdr3_aa: CASSLALLSSGNTIYF
v_call: TRBV3-1/TRBV3-2; clone_size: .; d_call: .; j_call: TRBJ2-6; cdr3_nt: TGTGCCAGTAGTCTCGCCGGCCCTGGGGCCAACGTCCTGACTTTC; cdr3_aa: CASSLAGPGANVLTF
v_call: TRBV6-5; clone_size: .; d_call: .; j_call: TRBJ1-1; cdr3_nt: TGTGCCTCCTCGTTCAGGACAGACACTGAAGCTTTCTTT; cdr3_aa: CASSFRTDTEAFF
v_call: TRBV9; clone_size: .; d_call: .; j_call: TRBJ1-1; cdr3_nt: TGTGCCAGCAGCGCCGAGTTGGGGTACACTGAAGCTTTCTTT; cdr3_aa: CASSAELGYTEAFF
v_call: TRBV9; clone_size: .; d_call: .; j_call: TRBJ2-3; cdr3_nt: TGTGCCAGCAGCGCTCATCGGACTGAGGACACAGATACGCAGTATTTT; cdr3_aa: CASSAHRTEDTDTQYF
v_call: TRBV7-2; clone_size: .; d_call: .; j_call: TRBJ1-3; cdr3_nt: TGTGCCAGCAGCTTAGGGTCTGGAAACACCATATATTTT; cdr3_aa: CASSLGSGNTIYF
v_call: TRBV4-1; clone_size: .; d_call: TRBD2; j_call: TRBJ2-3; cdr3_nt: TGCGCCAGCAGCCACCCTACCGCGCTAGCGGGGGGCACAGATACGCAGTATTTT; cdr3_aa: CASSHPTALAGGTDTQYF
v_call: TRBV2; clone_size: .; d_call: .; j_call: TRBJ1-1; cdr3_nt: TGTGCCAGCAGTGGCGCGGGTGCATTGAACACTGAAGCTTTCTTT; cdr3_aa: CASSGAGALNTEAFF
v_call: TRBV5-1; clone_size: .; d_call: .; j_call: TRBJ2-7; cdr3_nt: TGCGCCAGCAGCTTGGTGGGGACTGACGAGCAGTACTTC; cdr3_aa: CASSLVGTDEQYF
v_call: TRBV25-1; clone_size: .; d_call: .; j_call: TRBJ2-3; cdr3_nt: TGTGCCAGCACTGACAGTTATAGCACAGATACGCAGTATTTT; cdr3_aa: CASTDSYSTDTQYF
v_call: TRBV30; clone_size: .; d_call: .; j_call: TRBJ1-2; cdr3_nt: TGTGCCTGGGCCCTTTTACGCCATACAGCCGGGGTCTATGGCTACACCTTC; cdr3_aa: CAWALLRHTAGVYGYTF
v_call: TRBV9; clone_size: .; d_call: .; j_call: TRBJ2-1; cdr3_nt: TGTGCCAGCAGTTCGACCGGTGGGCGCGAGCAGTTCTTC; cdr3_aa: CASSSTGGREQFF
v_call: TRBV3-1/TRBV3-2; clone_size: .; d_call: .; j_call: TRBJ2-7; cdr3_nt: TGTGCCAGCAGCCAAGCAGGACAGACCTACGAGCAGTACTTC; cdr3_aa: CASSQAGQTYEQYF
v_call: TRBV18; clone_size: .; d_call: TRBD1; j_call: TRBJ2-3; cdr3_nt: TGTGCCAGCTCCCGGGGGACAGGGACGAGGGCAGATACGCAGTATTTT; cdr3_aa: CASSRGTGTRADTQYF